The next 4 T cell receptor beta chains were all read from a single sample in a study of blood T cell repertoires in COVID-19. Repertoires were generated with immunoSEQ multiplex PCR, while TCRdb's copy carries only in-frame clones and drops some. Here the sample spans over 8,500 clones, around nine tenths being singletons. Material: peripheral blood. All receptors derive from a human donor in a cohort sampled during active COVID-19.

The chain is built from TRBV2 and TRBJ2-7, with 7 bases matching TRBD2. The ends lost 6 bases at V and 4 bases at J; junction bases unmatched: 18. The CDR3 has 17 residues. CDR1 is SNHLY, CDR2 FYNNEI, per germline. This chain's CDR3 is CASSRPRGSPWSYEQYF. CDR3 nucleotides: TGTGCCAGCAGCCGCCCGCGGGGGTCTCCTTGGTCGTACGAGCAGTACTTC.

The chain combines TRBV5-4 with TRBJ2-7; TRBD1 matches at 8 bases. The germline gives CDR1 SGHNT, CDR2 YYREEE (reference sequence). With V trimmed by 4 bases and J by 0 bases, 6 bases remained unmatched. The CDR3 consists of 15 residues. The CDR3 DNA reads TGTGCCAGCAGCCCAGGGGGCCTTAGCTCCTACGAGCAGTACTTC. This encodes CASSPGGLSSYEQYF.

This chain joins TRBV29-1 and TRBJ2-3; 10 positions match TRBD2. From germline, CDR1 is SQVTM and CDR2 ANQGSEA. V shed 4 bases, J shed 7 bases, and the junction held 5 bases outside the gene matches. The CDR3 covers 13 residues. DNA of the CDR3: TGCAGCGTTGTCGGGACTAGCGTAAATACGCAGTATTTT. Its translation: CSVVGTSVNTQYF.

This sequence joins TRBV6-2 or TRBV6-3 and TRBJ2-1; TRBD2 might be the D (5 bases). V lost 6 bases and J 0 bases, leaving 12 bases between the germline ends. CDR1 is MNHEY, CDR2 SVGEGT, per germline. The CDR3 length is 15 residues. This CDR3 is CASSRPGFSYNEQFF. CDR3 bases: TGTGCCAGCAGCCGTCCGGGATTCTCCTACAATGAGCAGTTCTTC.